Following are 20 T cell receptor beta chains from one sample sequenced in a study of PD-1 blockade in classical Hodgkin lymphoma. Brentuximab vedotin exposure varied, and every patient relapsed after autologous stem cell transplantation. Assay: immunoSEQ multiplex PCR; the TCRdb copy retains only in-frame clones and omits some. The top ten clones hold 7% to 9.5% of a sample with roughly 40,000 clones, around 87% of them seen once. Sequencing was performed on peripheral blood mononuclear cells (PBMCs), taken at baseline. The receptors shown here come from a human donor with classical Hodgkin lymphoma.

CDR3: CASSQRGGRETQYF. CDR3 bases: TGCGCCAGCAGCCAGAGGGGTGGGCGAGAGACCCAGTACTTC. The chain combines TRBV5-1 with TRBJ2-5, with D perhaps assigned TRBD1 or TRBD2 (5 bases each). V lost 4 bases and J lost 4, with 14 bases in between. The CDR3 loop spans 14 amino acids. The germline CDR1 and CDR2 sequences are SGHRS and YFSETQ. The full variable domain, in which reference TRBV5-1 and TRBJ2-5 provide the parts outside the CDR3, is KAGVTQTPRYLIKTRGQQVTLSCSPISGHRSVSWYQQTPGQGLQFLFEYFSETQRNKGNFPGRFSGRQFSNSRSEMNVSTLELGDSALYLCASSQRGGRETQYFGPGTRLLVL.

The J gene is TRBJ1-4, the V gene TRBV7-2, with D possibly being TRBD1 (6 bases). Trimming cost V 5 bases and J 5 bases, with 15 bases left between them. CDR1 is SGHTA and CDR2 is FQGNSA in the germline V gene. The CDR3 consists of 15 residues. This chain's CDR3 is CASSAWQGTNEKLFF. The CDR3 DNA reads TGTGCCAGCAGCGCTTGGCAGGGGACAAATGAAAAACTGTTTTTT.

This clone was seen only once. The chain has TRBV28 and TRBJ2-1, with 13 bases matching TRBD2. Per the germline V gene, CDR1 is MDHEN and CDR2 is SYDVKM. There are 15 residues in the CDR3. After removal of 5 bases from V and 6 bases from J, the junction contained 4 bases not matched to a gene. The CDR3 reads CASSPGLAGFNEQFF. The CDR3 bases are TGTGCCAGCAGTCCGGGACTAGCGGGATTCAATGAGCAGTTCTTC.

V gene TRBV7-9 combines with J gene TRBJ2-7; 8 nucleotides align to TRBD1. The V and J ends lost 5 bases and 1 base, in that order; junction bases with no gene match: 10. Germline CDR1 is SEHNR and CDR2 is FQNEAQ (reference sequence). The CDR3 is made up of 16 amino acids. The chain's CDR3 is CASSLPRTGWSYEQYF. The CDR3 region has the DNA TGTGCCAGCAGCCTCCCGCGGACAGGGTGGTCCTACGAGCAGTACTTC.

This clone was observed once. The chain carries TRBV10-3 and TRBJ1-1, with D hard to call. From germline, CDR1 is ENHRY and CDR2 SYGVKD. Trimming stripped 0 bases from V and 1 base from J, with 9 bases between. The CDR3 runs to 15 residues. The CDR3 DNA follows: TGTGCCATCAGTGAGTCCCCCGGAGAGAACACTGAAGCTTTCTTT. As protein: CAISESPGENTEAFF.

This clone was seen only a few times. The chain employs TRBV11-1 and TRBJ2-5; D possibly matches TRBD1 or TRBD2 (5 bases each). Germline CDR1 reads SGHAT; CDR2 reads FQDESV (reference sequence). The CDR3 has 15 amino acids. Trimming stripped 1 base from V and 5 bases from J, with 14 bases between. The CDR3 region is CASSLVGQGGETQYF. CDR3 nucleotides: TGTGCCAGCAGCTTAGTGGGGCAGGGCGGGGAGACCCAGTACTTC. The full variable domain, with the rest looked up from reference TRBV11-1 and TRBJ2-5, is EAEVAQSPRYKITEKSQAVAFWCDPISGHATLYWYRQILGQGPELLVQFQDESVVDDSQLPKDRFSAERLKGVDSTLKIQPAELGDSAMYLCASSLVGQGGETQYFGPGTRLLVL.

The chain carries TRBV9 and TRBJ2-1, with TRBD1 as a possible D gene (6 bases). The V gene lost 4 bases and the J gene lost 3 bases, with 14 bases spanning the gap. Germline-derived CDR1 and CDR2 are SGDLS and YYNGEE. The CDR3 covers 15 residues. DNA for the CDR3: TGTGCCAGCAGCCCCCGTGTAGGGGGCTACAATGAGCAGTTCTTC. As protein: CASSPRVGGYNEQFF.

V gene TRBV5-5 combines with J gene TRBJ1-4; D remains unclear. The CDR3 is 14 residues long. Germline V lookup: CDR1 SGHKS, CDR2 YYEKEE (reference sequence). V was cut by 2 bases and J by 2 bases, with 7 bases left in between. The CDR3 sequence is CASSFGPTNEKLFF. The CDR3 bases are TGTGCCAGCAGCTTTGGCCCTACTAATGAAAAACTGTTTTTT.

CDR3 protein: CASSLIGTPFVGGANVLTF. The CDR3 coding sequence is TGTGCCAGCAGCTTGATCGGGACGCCTTTTGTTGGAGGGGCCAACGTCCTGACTTTC. The J gene is TRBJ2-6, the V gene TRBV13; D could derive from TRBD1 or TRBD2 (5 bases each). The V gene lost 3 bases and the J gene lost 4 bases, with 22 bases spanning the gap. The CDR3 runs to 19 residues. Germline V gene lookup returns CDR1 PRHDT and CDR2 FYEKMQ (reference sequence).

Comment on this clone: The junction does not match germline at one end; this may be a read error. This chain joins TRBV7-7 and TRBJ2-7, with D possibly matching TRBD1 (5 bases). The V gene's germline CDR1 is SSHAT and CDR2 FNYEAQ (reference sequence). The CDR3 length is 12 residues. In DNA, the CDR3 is TGTGCTAGCAGCCCCCGACAGAGCGAGCAGTACTTC. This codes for CASSPRQSEQYF.

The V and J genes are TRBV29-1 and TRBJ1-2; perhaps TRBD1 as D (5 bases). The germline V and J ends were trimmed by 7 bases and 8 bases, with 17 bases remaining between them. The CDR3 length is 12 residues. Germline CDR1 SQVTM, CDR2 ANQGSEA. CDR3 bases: TGCAGCGCTGGGACGGCTCCTATCGGCTACACCTTC. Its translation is CSAGTAPIGYTF.

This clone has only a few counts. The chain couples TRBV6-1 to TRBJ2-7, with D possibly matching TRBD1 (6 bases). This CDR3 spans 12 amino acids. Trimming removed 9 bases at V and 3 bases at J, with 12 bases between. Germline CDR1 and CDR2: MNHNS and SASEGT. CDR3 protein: CASGTHHYEQYF. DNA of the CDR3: TGTGCCAGTGGGACACACCACTACGAGCAGTACTTC.

The CDR3 is CASSSSIARSYEQYF. CDR3 sequence (DNA): TGTGCCAGCAGCTCCTCCATAGCTCGCTCCTACGAGCAGTACTTC. The chain recombines TRBV5-5 with TRBJ2-7; no clear D gene. The germline V gene encodes CDR1 SGHKS and CDR2 YYEKEE (reference sequence). V was pared by 3 bases and J by 0 bases, with 13 bases between. The CDR3 has 15 amino acids.

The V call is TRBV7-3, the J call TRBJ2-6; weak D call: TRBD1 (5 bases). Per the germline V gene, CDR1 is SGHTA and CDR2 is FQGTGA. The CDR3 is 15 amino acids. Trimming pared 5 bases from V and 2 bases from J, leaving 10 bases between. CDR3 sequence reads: CASSRRVPGANVLTF. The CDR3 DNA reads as TGTGCCAGCAGCCGCAGGGTCCCTGGGGCCAACGTCCTGACTTTC.

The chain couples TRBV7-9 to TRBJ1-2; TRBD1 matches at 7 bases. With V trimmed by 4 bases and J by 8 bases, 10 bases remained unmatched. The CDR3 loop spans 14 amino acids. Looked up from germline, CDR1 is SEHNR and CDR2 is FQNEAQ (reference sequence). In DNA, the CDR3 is TGTGCCAGCAGCTCCCCCCAGGGGGAAGGGGGCTACACCTTC. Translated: CASSSPQGEGGYTF. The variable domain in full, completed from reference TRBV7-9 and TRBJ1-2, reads DTGVSQNPRHKITKRGQNVTFRCDPISEHNRLYWYRQTLGQGPEFLTYFQNEAQLEKSRLLSDRFSAERPKGSFSTLEIQRTEQGDSAMYLCASSSPQGEGGYTFGSGTRLTVV.

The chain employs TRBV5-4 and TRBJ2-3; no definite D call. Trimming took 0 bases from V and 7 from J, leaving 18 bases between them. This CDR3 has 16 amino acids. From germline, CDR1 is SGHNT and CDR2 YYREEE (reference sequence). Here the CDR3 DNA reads TGTGCCAGCAGCTTGGGACTCTCGGTCGAGAGGAATACGCAGTATTTT. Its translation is CASSLGLSVERNTQYF.

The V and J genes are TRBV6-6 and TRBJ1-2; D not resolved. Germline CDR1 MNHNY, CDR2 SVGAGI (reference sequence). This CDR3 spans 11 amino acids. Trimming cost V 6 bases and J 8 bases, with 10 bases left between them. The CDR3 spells CASSGQDGYTF. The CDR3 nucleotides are TGTGCCAGCAGCGGCCAGGACGGCTACACCTTC.

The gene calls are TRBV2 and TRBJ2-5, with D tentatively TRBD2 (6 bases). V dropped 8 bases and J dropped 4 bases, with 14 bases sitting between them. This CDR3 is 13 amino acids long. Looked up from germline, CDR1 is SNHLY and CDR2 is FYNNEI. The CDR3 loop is CASSPEGGETQYF. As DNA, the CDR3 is TGTGCCAGCTCCCCGGAGGGTGGAGAGACCCAGTACTTC.

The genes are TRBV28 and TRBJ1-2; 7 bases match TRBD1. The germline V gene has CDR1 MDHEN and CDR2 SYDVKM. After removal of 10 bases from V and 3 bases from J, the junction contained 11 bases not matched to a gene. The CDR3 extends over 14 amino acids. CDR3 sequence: CATNTGAGDYGYTF. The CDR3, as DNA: TGTGCCACAAATACAGGGGCCGGAGACTATGGCTACACCTTC.

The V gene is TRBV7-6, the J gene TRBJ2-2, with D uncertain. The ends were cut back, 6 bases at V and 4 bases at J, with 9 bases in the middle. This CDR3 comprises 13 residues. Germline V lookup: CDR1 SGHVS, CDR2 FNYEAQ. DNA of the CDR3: TGTGCCAGCAGGGCAACCGGCACCGGGGAGCTGTTTTTT. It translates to CASRATGTGELFF.